These 23 T cell receptor beta chains share one sample of origin, sequenced in a study of beta chain features in type 1 diabetes. cDNA synthesis used the whole RNA isolate, giving expressed TCRB sequences. The protocol was immunoSEQ multiplex PCR, while the TCRdb copy is restricted to in-frame clones and leaves out a portion. This sample has fewer than 550,000 clones, with around 10% found just once. The sample comprised naive CD4+ T cells from blood. These receptors all come from a woman aged 18-29 years in good health.

This clone was found a few times. J is TRBJ1-1 and V is TRBV5-1; tentative D call: TRBD1 (5 bases). Trimming took 1 base from V and 4 from J, leaving 14 bases between them. The germline V gene encodes CDR1 SGHRS and CDR2 YFSETQ. There are 15 residues in the CDR3. The CDR3 DNA sequence: TGCGCCAGCAGCTTGACCGGGACCTTTTTCACTGAAGCTTTCTTT. Its protein is CASSLTGTFFTEAFF.

The chain combines TRBV4-2 with TRBJ2-7, with 13 bases matching TRBD2. Trimming took 4 bases from V and 2 from J; bases not matched to a gene: 11. In germline, CDR1 is LGHNA, CDR2 YNFKEQ. The CDR3 spans 18 residues. CDR3 residues: CASSLFSGLAGKAYEQYF. CDR3 nucleotides: TGTGCCAGCAGCCTCTTTTCGGGACTAGCGGGAAAAGCCTACGAGCAGTACTTC.

This clone was picked up a small number of times. Different DNA sequences within this sample yield the same CDR3. Here the CDR3 reads CASSVVGDTEAFF. The CDR3 coding sequence is TGTGCCAGCAGCGTAGTAGGGGATACTGAAGCTTTCTTT. The rearrangement links TRBV9 to TRBJ1-1, with TRBD1 as a possible D gene (5 bases). This CDR3 contains 13 residues. The germline CDR1 and CDR2 sequences are SGDLS and YYNGEE. V was pared by 0 bases and J by 5 bases, with 8 bases between.

This clone was counted many times. The genes are TRBV15 and TRBJ2-3; D is tentatively TRBD1 or TRBD2 (5 bases each). The V end was cut by 3 bases, the J end by 2 bases, with 12 bases between. The CDR3 covers 15 residues. The germline V gene has CDR1 LNHNV and CDR2 YYDKDF (reference sequence). In nucleotides, the CDR3 is TGTGCCACCAGCAGGCCCGGGGCCGCCACAGATACGCAGTATTTT. It is translated as CATSRPGAATDTQYF.

This clone has just a few counts. The V gene is TRBV5-1, the J gene TRBJ2-1; TRBD2 matches at 7 bases. With 0 bases clipped from V and 4 bases from J, the junction kept 4 bases outside the gene matches. Looked up from germline, CDR1 is SGHRS and CDR2 is YFSETQ. The CDR3 is 15 amino acids. CDR3 in DNA: TGCGCCAGCAGCTTGGGGCCTAGCGGATACAATGAGCAGTTCTTC. This gives the protein CASSLGPSGYNEQFF.

This sequence joins TRBV9 and TRBJ2-3, with 9 bases fitting TRBD1. The CDR3 runs 16 residues. The V gene's germline CDR1 is SGDLS and CDR2 YYNGEE. J gave up 1 base and V 2 bases, and 5 bases lay outside the gene matches. Here the CDR3 DNA reads TGTGCCAGCAGCGTGGGAACAGGGGGCGGCACAGATACGCAGTATTTT. Translating it yields CASSVGTGGGTDTQYF.

The chain carries TRBV20-1 and TRBJ2-7; tentative D call: TRBD1 (6 bases). CDR1 is DFQATT and CDR2 is SNEGSKA in the germline V gene (reference sequence). Trimming left V 6 bases short and J 4 bases short, with 10 bases between. CDR3 length equals 11 residues. The CDR3 spells CSANRGYEQYV. CDR3 nucleotides: TGCAGTGCCAATAGGGGGTACGAGCAGTACGTC.

This clone was seen a handful of times. The chain joins TRBV7-2 to TRBJ2-1; 8 bases align to TRBD1. The CDR3 is made up of 15 amino acids. Germline assignment: CDR1 SGHTA and CDR2 FQGNSA. V lost 1 base to trimming and J lost 4 bases; unmatched junction nucleotides: 3. The CDR3 bases are TGTGCCAGCAGCTTAGAGGGACAGGAGTACAATGAGCAGTTCTTC. This translates into CASSLEGQEYNEQFF.

This clone was counted only a few times. This chain uses TRBV9 with TRBJ2-1; TRBD2 is a possible D gene (6 bases). V lost 4 bases and J 9 bases, leaving 20 bases between the germline ends. Germline V CDR1 and CDR2: SGDLS, YYNGEE. The CDR3 length is 15 residues. DNA of the CDR3: TGTGCCAGCAGCAGAGGGACTCCACTGGGCGGTGAGCAGTTCTTC. This gives the protein CASSRGTPLGGEQFF.

J is TRBJ2-5 and V is TRBV7-9; no definite D call. This CDR3 is built from 14 residues. V lost 8 bases and J 2 bases, leaving 15 bases between the germline ends. The germline CDR1 and CDR2 sequences are SEHNR and FQNEAQ (reference sequence). The CDR3 spells CASSPSGWQETQYF. CDR3 nucleotide sequence: TGTGCCAGCTCCCCTAGTGGTTGGCAAGAGACCCAGTACTTC.

V is TRBV18 and J is TRBJ2-5, with D unclear. CDR1 is KGHSH, CDR2 LQKENI, per germline. Trimming shortened V by 9 bases and J by 4 bases, and 9 bases separated the two germline ends. The CDR3 runs 11 residues. The CDR3 is CASRQGETQYF. Here the CDR3 DNA reads TGTGCCAGTAGACAAGGAGAGACCCAGTACTTC.

This clone was counted between two and nine times. This chain connects TRBV6-5 to TRBJ1-1; TRBD1 matches at 8 bases. CDR3 length: 13 amino acids. The V and J ends lost 2 bases and 4 bases, in that order; junction bases with no gene match: 0. Germline V CDR1 and CDR2: MNHEY, SVGAGI. The CDR3 DNA reads as TGTGCCAGCAGTTACGACAGGGGCACTGAAGCTTTCTTT. Its translation: CASSYDRGTEAFF.

This clone was detected a few times. This chain connects TRBV11-3 to TRBJ2-1, with D possibly matching TRBD2 (5 bases). The V gene's germline CDR1 is SGHNT and CDR2 YENEEA. V lost 3 bases to trimming and J lost 7 bases, with 16 bases between them. This CDR3 spans 15 amino acids. The DNA for the CDR3 is TGTGCCAGCAGCTTGAGGGCTGGGGTAGGGAATGAGCAGTTCTTC. Translation: CASSLRAGVGNEQFF.

J is TRBJ1-1 and V is TRBV9, with 9 bases lining up with TRBD1. The V and J ends lost 6 bases and 4 bases, in that order; junction bases with no gene match: 4. CDR3 size: 13 residues. Germline CDR1 is SGDLS and CDR2 is YYNGEE. The DNA for the CDR3 is TGTGCCAGCAACTCGGGACAGGGCACTGAAGCTTTCTTT. This translates into CASNSGQGTEAFF.

This clone occurred many times. The chain employs TRBV9 and TRBJ2-3, with D unresolved. Germline loops: CDR1 SGDLS, CDR2 YYNGEE. The CDR3 length is 13 residues. Trimming took off 3 bases at V and 6 bases at J, with 11 bases between the two ends. CDR3 region: CASSALPADTQYF. CDR3 bases: TGTGCCAGCAGCGCCCTGCCCGCCGATACGCAGTATTTT.

Only a few counts were recorded for this clone. The V and J genes are TRBV14 and TRBJ2-7, with D possibly being TRBD1 (5 bases). The V gene lost 4 bases and the J gene lost 6 bases, with 13 bases spanning the gap. The CDR3 consists of 13 residues. Germline loops: CDR1 SGHDN, CDR2 FVKESK. The CDR3 sequence: CASSPDIGREQYF. The CDR3 DNA reads TGTGCCAGCAGCCCGGACATCGGACGCGAGCAGTACTTC.

The chain links TRBV7-6 to TRBJ1-1; D is possibly TRBD1 (6 bases). The CDR3 length is 13 residues. Germline-derived CDR1 and CDR2 are SGHVS and FNYEAQ. Between the trimmed V and J ends, which lost 3 bases and 1 base, there was a span of 6 bases. In DNA form, the CDR3 reads TGTGCCAGCAGCTTGACAGGGAACACTGAAGCTTTCTTT. The encoded protein is CASSLTGNTEAFF.

This chain uses TRBV20-1 with TRBJ1-4; 8 bases line up with TRBD1. Looked up from germline, CDR1 is DFQATT and CDR2 is SNEGSKA (reference sequence). The V segment lost 8 bases and the J segment 6 bases; nucleotides outside the gene matches: 2. The CDR3 contains 11 residues. CDR3 coding DNA: TGCAGTTCACAGGGGGATGAAAAACTGTTTTTT. This gives the protein CSSQGDEKLFF.

The V call is TRBV18, the J call TRBJ2-4, with a tentative D call TRBD2 (5 bases). Trimming cost V 3 bases and J 1 base, with 13 bases left between them. The CDR3 is 16 residues long. The germline V gene has CDR1 KGHSH and CDR2 LQKENI. The CDR3 spells CASSPESGFAKNIQYF. Here the CDR3 DNA reads TGTGCCAGCTCACCGGAGTCGGGATTTGCCAAAAACATTCAGTACTTC.

A word on this clone: The same CDR3 also results from other DNA sequences found in this sample. The V gene is TRBV5-1, the J gene TRBJ2-5, with D maybe TRBD1 (5 bases). This CDR3 spans 13 amino acids. Germline CDR1 and CDR2: SGHRS and YFSETQ. Trimming shortened V by 2 bases and J by 2 bases, and 7 bases separated the two germline ends. CDR3 in amino acids: CASSFGQQETQYF. The CDR3 nucleotides read TGCGCCAGCAGCTTCGGACAACAAGAGACCCAGTACTTC. Looking up the rest from reference TRBV5-1 and TRBJ2-5 gives the full variable domain: KAGVTQTPRYLIKTRGQQVTLSCSPISGHRSVSWYQQTPGQGLQFLFEYFSETQRNKGNFPGRFSGRQFSNSRSEMNVSTLELGDSALYLCASSFGQQETQYFGPGTRLLVL.

The genes are TRBV6-5 and TRBJ2-1; tentative D call: TRBD2 (5 bases). Trimming took off 6 bases at V and 7 bases at J, with 13 bases between the two ends. This CDR3 has 13 amino acids. CDR1 MNHEY and CDR2 SVGAGI come from the germline V gene. CDR3 nucleotide sequence: TGTGCCAGCAGCCGGGATCTTCGGAATGAGCAGTTCTTC. This gives the protein CASSRDLRNEQFF.

A few counts support this clone. The chain combines TRBV6-5 with TRBJ2-7; 8 bases are shared with TRBD2. V lost 10 bases to trimming and J lost 5 bases; unmatched junction nucleotides: 16. The CDR3 totals 15 residues. Germline V lookup: CDR1 MNHEY, CDR2 SVGAGI. CDR3 bases: TGTGCCATCAGAGCCAAAGCGGGAGTATCCAACGAGCAGTACTTC. It is translated as CAIRAKAGVSNEQYF.

The chain couples TRBV15 to TRBJ1-5, with no clear D. Trimming took off 4 bases at V and 2 bases at J, with 12 bases between the two ends. Germline CDR1 LNHNV, CDR2 YYDKDF (reference sequence). The CDR3 is 15 amino acids. In DNA form, the CDR3 reads TGTGCCACCAGCAAAGTAGTCGGGGGCAATCAGCCCCAGCATTTT. Its translation is CATSKVVGGNQPQHF.